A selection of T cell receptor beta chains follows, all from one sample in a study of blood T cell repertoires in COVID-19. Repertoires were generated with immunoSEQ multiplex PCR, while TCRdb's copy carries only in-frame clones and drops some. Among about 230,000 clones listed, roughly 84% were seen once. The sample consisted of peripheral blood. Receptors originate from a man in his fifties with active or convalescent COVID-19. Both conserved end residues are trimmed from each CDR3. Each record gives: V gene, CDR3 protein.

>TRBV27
ASSFATGRETQY
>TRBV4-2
ASSQEGQVTDTQY
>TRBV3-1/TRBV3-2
ASSRNRGAIATNEKLF
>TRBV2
ASSGVVFRGTNEKLF
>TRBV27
ASSVGSGNSPLH
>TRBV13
ASSSPGQTGNTIY
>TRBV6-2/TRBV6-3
ASSPGTGVQNTEAF
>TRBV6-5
ASSYSGGYTEAF
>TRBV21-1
ASSKEQNYTKPNYGYT
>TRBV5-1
ASSSDRSYGYT
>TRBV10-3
AITPRRTSGGTTDTQY
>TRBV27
ASRHTGGSGNTIY
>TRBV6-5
ATSRQNTEAF
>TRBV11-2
ASNHLRDYEETQY
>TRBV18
ASSPGQGGLETQY
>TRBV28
ASSLAPGQTYNQPQH
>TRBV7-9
ASSPGESNYGYT
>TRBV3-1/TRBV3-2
ASSPGTGGYNEQF
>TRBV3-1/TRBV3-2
ASSQEDFTTSTDTQY
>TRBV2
ASSTGTGKGGYGYT
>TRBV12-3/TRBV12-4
ASSEDSYGYT
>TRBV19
ASNKGSTDTQY
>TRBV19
ASTQGNQPQH
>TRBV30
AWSASVGYT
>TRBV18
ASSPQPGQGNYGYT
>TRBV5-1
ASSLGQANSYEQY
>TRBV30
AWTYWASGSSYEQY
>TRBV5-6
ASSFATLPANYGYT
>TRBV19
ASSIIQGAGGELF